This T cell receptor (beta chain) was documented in a study of graft-versus-host responses after intestinal transplantation. In the study overall: Recipients were given multivisceral, liver-intestinal, or isolated intestinal transplants. Notes on the study in general: Where graft-donor T cell macrochimerism was present, patients had high graft-versus-host to host-versus-graft clonal ratios in allografts. Circulating GvH clones peaking coincided with falling HvG clones soon after transplant.

This clone appeared a single time. The antigen is undetermined. The CDR3 extends over 15 amino acids. Germline assignment: CDR1 MGHRA and CDR2 YSYEKL. V was clipped by 3 bases and J by 4 bases, with 16 bases between them. Some clones are missing from TCRdb's copy, which holds only in-frame ones; the method was immunoSEQ multiplex PCR. The sample lists roughly 23,000 clones; roughly 90% were seen once. The chain recombines TRBV4-1 with TRBJ2-7; D not resolved. This sequence was found in a human patient who received an intestinal transplant, so some T cells may come from the graft donor. Sequenced material: PBMCs, taken just under 40 days after intestinal transplant. The DNA for the CDR3 is TGCGCCAGCAGCCAGGTACCCGACCGTCTATACGAGCAGTACTTC. Translating gives CASSQVPDRLYEQYF.